A single sample is the source of the 8 T cell receptor beta chains below, sequenced in a study of a mutant IDH1 vaccine in newly diagnosed glioma. Specified time point: week 11, during vaccination. The content of each vaccine dose was 300 ug of mutant IDH1 20-mer peptide, and topical imiquimod accompanied it. No cognate antigen is known for these TCRs. Using immunoSEQ multiplex PCR, the repertoire was profiled, and TCRdb retains in-frame clones only, with some absent. This table has roughly 60,000 clones, about four fifths appearing once. The sample consisted of PBMCs, taken from a glioma patient whose treatment included an IDH1 peptide vaccine. Receptors originate from a man aged 30 to 39 with glioma.

V is TRBV28 and J is TRBJ2-4; the D gene is possibly TRBD2 (6 bases). The germline V gene encodes CDR1 MDHEN and CDR2 SYDVKM. The CDR3 is made up of 18 amino acids. The V end lost 3 bases, the J end lost 3 bases, and 21 bases lay between the germline ends. The DNA of the CDR3 is TGTGCCAGCAGTTTGCCCTCAGGTGGTAGGGGAGGCAAAAACATTCAGTACTTC. Amino acids: CASSLPSGGRGGKNIQYF.

This chain joins TRBV6-4 and TRBJ2-3; no clear D gene. Germline V lookup: CDR1 MRHNA, CDR2 SNTAGT. V was cut by 3 bases and J by 3 bases, with 13 bases left in between. This CDR3 comprises 15 residues. CDR3 sequence (DNA): TGTGCCAGCAGTGATTCCCCCTCTGAGACAGATACGCAGTATTTT. Translated: CASSDSPSETDTQYF.

The rearrangement links TRBV2 to TRBJ1-2, with TRBD1 identical over 10 bases. The V gene end was trimmed by 9 bases and the J gene end by 7 bases; junction bases not matched to a gene: 8. CDR3 length: 13 residues. In germline, CDR1 is SNHLY, CDR2 FYNNEI. The CDR3 DNA sequence: TGTGCCAGAACCGGGACAGGGGTAGGTGGCTACACCTTC. Translation: CARTGTGVGGYTF.

The CDR3 is CATSTQKDLYEQYF. CDR3 DNA: TGTGCCACCAGCACTCAAAAGGACCTCTACGAGCAGTACTTC. This chain joins TRBV15 and TRBJ2-7; no clear D gene. V lost 4 bases to trimming and J lost 3 bases, with 13 bases between them. This CDR3 spans 14 amino acids. Germline V gene sequence: CDR1 LNHNV, CDR2 YYDKDF (reference sequence).

This chain joins TRBV6-5 and TRBJ2-3, with D tentatively TRBD2 (6 bases). Deletions cut 6 bases from V and 0 bases from J, with 13 bases between. This CDR3 spans 15 amino acids. Germline-derived CDR1 and CDR2 are MNHEY and SVGAGI. CDR3 protein: CASRIIAGSTDTQYF. The CDR3 nucleotides read TGTGCCAGCAGAATTATCGCGGGAAGCACAGATACGCAGTATTTT.

The V gene is TRBV28, the J gene TRBJ2-7; D is uncertain. Germline V gene data show CDR1 as MDHEN and CDR2 as SYDVKM. The CDR3 consists of 13 residues. V shed 4 bases and J shed 3 bases, with 10 bases lying between them. DNA of the CDR3: TGTGCCAGCAGTTCCTACCGGAGCTACGAGCAGTACTTC. Its translation is CASSSYRSYEQYF.

The chain carries TRBV28 and TRBJ1-5, with D maybe TRBD1 (5 bases). V dropped 7 bases and J dropped 0 bases, with 13 bases sitting between them. The CDR3 runs to 15 residues. Germline lookup yields CDR1 MDHEN and CDR2 SYDVKM. The CDR3 nucleotides are TGTGCCAGCACCTGGGGGTCCCATAGCAATCAGCCCCAGCATTTT. Residues: CASTWGSHSNQPQHF.

The rearrangement uses TRBV4-2 and TRBJ2-2; no clear D gene. V lost 0 bases to trimming and J lost 6 bases, with 5 bases between them. Germline V gene data show CDR1 as LGHNA and CDR2 as YNFKEQ. CDR3 length equals 13 residues. The CDR3 is CASSQDRAGELFF. CDR3 bases: TGTGCCAGCAGCCAAGATAGGGCCGGGGAGCTGTTTTTT.